This T cell receptor (beta chain) stems from a study of post-analysis software for immune sequencing data. Study in general: Disease courses included relapsing-remitting, secondary progressive and progressive-relapsing multiple sclerosis. General study results and limits: Patients with multiple sclerosis recorded significantly lower normalized Chao1 diversity than controls, the study found. TRBV segments more frequent in patients than in controls numbered several and included TRBV5-6, TRBV5-1 and TRBV20-1.

The CDR3 has 14 residues. Per the germline V gene, CDR1 is SGDLS and CDR2 is YYNGEE. As concerns this clonotype: The antigen is not known. The junction and the germline gene differ at one end; a read error may be behind it.

Unique molecular identifiers had been added to the TCR beta cDNA libraries. Each batch of about 0.95 to 11 million T cells produced roughly 0.5 million cDNA molecules. TCRdb re-derived calls from the PCR reads in MiXCR, one entry per CDR3 protein. The sample lists about 540,000 distinct CDR3 sequences; less than 40% were seen once. What was sequenced was blood. The chain couples TRBV9 to TRBJ2-3; TRBD1 matches 8 bases. The source is a girl aged 2-17 years with multiple sclerosis. In nucleotides, the CDR3 is TGTGTCAGCAACAGGGGGTCTAACACAGATACGCAGTATTTT. Its translation is CVSNRGSNTDTQYF.